The clone carrying this TCR beta chain was counted a few times. Additional DNA sequences in this sample encode the identical CDR3. The data belong to a study of T cell responses to AZD1222 COVID-19 vaccine. Libraries were prepared by immunoSEQ multiplex PCR; TCRdb keeps only in-frame clonotypes and omits some of them. The repertoire holds 50,000 to 75,000 clones, with roughly 80% as singletons. Germline V lookup: CDR1 SGDLS, CDR2 YYNGEE. The CDR3 extends over 15 amino acids. V was pared by 0 bases and J by 1 base, with 8 bases between. The rearrangement uses TRBV9 and TRBJ2-1, with D perhaps TRBD1 (5 bases). Sequencing used peripheral blood, obtained on day 0 of AZD1222 vaccination. This TCR derives from an adult in good health. CDR3 in amino acids: CASSVGGESYNEQFF. The CDR3 DNA is TGTGCCAGCAGCGTAGGGGGCGAGTCCTACAATGAGCAGTTCTTC.